These T cell receptor beta chains were read from a single sample in a study of technical replicates of blood from a few donors. Sequenced by immunoSEQ multiplex PCR; TCRdb stores in-frame clones only, minus some. The sample lists 76,000 or so clones; roughly nine tenths were seen once. The sample was T cells isolated from PBMCs. The receptors here all came from a human donor in good health. Each CDR3 is given without its conserved first and last residue.

V gene,J gene,CDR3 protein
TRBV11-2,TRBJ1-4,ASSLVSVGLMRKLF
TRBV6-1,TRBJ2-7,ASSDATGQGPEQY
TRBV6-5,TRBJ2-7,ASRATGSSYEQY
TRBV7-9,TRBJ2-2,ASSPRQGKFVRTGELF
TRBV21-1,TRBJ2-7,ASTMGAGPSYEQY
TRBV4-1,TRBJ2-1,ASSPLAGFSYNEQF
TRBV28,TRBJ1-1,ASETDRGKAF
TRBV2,TRBJ2-7,ASCEGGQGEQY
TRBV27,TRBJ2-7,ASSFGPGSYEQY
TRBV10-3,TRBJ2-1,AISEAGDPNEQF
TRBV1,TRBJ2-7,TSSQEVGSGRAYEQY
TRBV12-5,TRBJ2-2,ASGLVRSGSRNTGELF
TRBV2,TRBJ2-7,ASSEMRSSYEQY
TRBV4-1,TRBJ2-1,ASSQGHAGGSYNEQF
TRBV4-1,TRBJ1-5,ASSQTGGDNQPQH
TRBV5-1,TRBJ2-1,ASSLTDNEQF
TRBV19,TRBJ1-5,ASSIASGQSNQPQH
TRBV30,TRBJ1-1,AWSGQGPAAF
TRBV6-5,TRBJ1-1,ASSYSEGGGTEAF
TRBV9,TRBJ1-3,ASSPHRSDSGNTIY
TRBV11-1,TRBJ2-1,ASSDIIRGLVYEQF
TRBV7-9,TRBJ1-2,ASSLVGGTANGYT
TRBV7-9,TRBJ1-4,ASSLDVPRGDEKLF
TRBV7-9,TRBJ2-2,ASSTRGTGAPGELF
TRBV7-9,TRBJ1-2,ASSYPGLNYGYT
TRBV6-6,TRBJ2-3,ASTPGVTDTQY
TRBV19,TRBJ2-7,ASSPRTLSGQY
TRBV6-1,TRBJ1-1,ASSEDRAYEAF
TRBV5-1,TRBJ2-3,ASSPPSEPLTDTQY
TRBV11-2,TRBJ2-5,ASSLVPGLEGETQY
TRBV7-3,TRBJ2-2,ASSLRTSFGSTGELF
TRBV30,TRBJ2-5,AWRLAGGLETQY
TRBV15,TRBJ2-6,ATSRGISGVSGANVLT
TRBV7-3,TRBJ1-5,ASSPTGGQPQH
TRBV28,TRBJ2-1,ASADRGNEQF
TRBV30,TRBJ2-2,AWSVRFGELF
TRBV28,TRBJ1-1,ASVARGQNTEAF
TRBV6-4,TRBJ2-2,ASRLSGINTGELF
TRBV30,TRBJ1-4,AWSVREKLF
TRBV15,TRBJ2-1,ATSRDGYNEQF
TRBV27,TRBJ2-1,ASMGQGHSPGLNNEQF
TRBV5-1,TRBJ1-6,ASSLEPGTTPLH
TRBV6-6,TRBJ2-5,ASSSGQSKETQY
TRBV5-1,TRBJ1-1,ASSSTGTQNTEAF
TRBV7-8,TRBJ2-3,ASSLGRTYRGTTDTQY
TRBV18,TRBJ1-5,ASSPGQGDQPQH
TRBV7-3,TRBJ2-3,ASSLGLADTDTQY
TRBV6-1,TRBJ1-1,ARYQLGQGRTEAF
TRBV11-2,TRBJ2-5,ASSPRFEETQY
TRBV7-6,TRBJ1-6,ASSLGIRSPLH
TRBV10-3,TRBJ2-7,AIMPGQGDYEQY
TRBV11-3,TRBJ2-5,ASSSGFQETQY
TRBV6-5,TRBJ2-1,ASSPGQGMF